Listed below are T cell receptor beta chains from one sample, sequenced in a study of blood T cell repertoires in COVID-19. Method: immunoSEQ multiplex PCR; TCRdb's copy keeps in-frame clones and lacks some. The sample lists about 220,000 clones; 83% were seen once. Material: PBMCs or T cells enriched from blood (not recorded which). These receptors came from a woman aged 40 to 50 who had been exposed to COVID-19. CDR3s include the opening cysteine and the closing phenylalanine or tryptophan. Each record gives: CDR3 protein, D gene, V gene, clone size. A D gene is named only where the DNA matches it firmly. Where a row states a size, it is once, few, many or the class of an expanded clone; other rows omit it.

CDR3aa: CASSAGTSVTDTQYF
d_gene: TRBD2
v_gene: TRBV9
abundance: NA

CDR3aa: CASSSQGMNTEAFF
d_gene: TRBD1
v_gene: TRBV5-4
abundance: NA

CDR3aa: CASSLEDRSNNEQFF
d_gene: TRBD1
v_gene: TRBV5-1
abundance: NA

CDR3aa: CASTLGLGQGADSPLHF
d_gene: TRBD1
v_gene: TRBV19
abundance: NA

CDR3aa: CASRGPGQAKPQHF
d_gene: TRBD1
v_gene: TRBV28
abundance: NA

CDR3aa: CASSPGQGSYNEQFF
d_gene: TRBD1
v_gene: TRBV18
abundance: NA

CDR3aa: CAWSFTGAGEKLFF
d_gene: TRBD1
v_gene: TRBV30
abundance: few

CDR3aa: CASSFYGANVLTF
d_gene: NA
v_gene: TRBV7-2
abundance: many

CDR3aa: CASRNPGQEYGYTF
d_gene: TRBD1
v_gene: TRBV2
abundance: few

CDR3aa: CASSSAPGTEAFF
d_gene: NA
v_gene: TRBV7-7
abundance: once

CDR3aa: CASSQGRGGDTEAFF
d_gene: TRBD1
v_gene: TRBV3-1/TRBV3-2
abundance: NA

CDR3aa: CASSPDRGRDEQFF
d_gene: TRBD1
v_gene: TRBV18
abundance: NA

CDR3aa: CASRPDRVIGGYTF
d_gene: NA
v_gene: TRBV7-9
abundance: NA

CDR3aa: CASSVDTSGGAGETQYF
d_gene: TRBD2
v_gene: TRBV9
abundance: NA

CDR3aa: CASSPGTGFTEAFF
d_gene: TRBD1
v_gene: TRBV28
abundance: NA

CDR3aa: CASSQEGDLNSYEQYF
d_gene: NA
v_gene: TRBV4-3
abundance: NA

CDR3aa: CASSSLGGNQPQHF
d_gene: NA
v_gene: TRBV5-1
abundance: NA

CDR3aa: CASSPGLAQPQHF
d_gene: NA
v_gene: TRBV19
abundance: NA

CDR3aa: CASSLGAGDYNEQFF
d_gene: TRBD2
v_gene: TRBV7-9
abundance: NA

CDR3aa: CASSQVPTGYDEQFF
d_gene: NA
v_gene: TRBV14
abundance: NA

CDR3aa: CASSHGSTAANTGELFF
d_gene: NA
v_gene: TRBV3-1/TRBV3-2
abundance: once

CDR3aa: CASTGTGGVRGYTF
d_gene: TRBD1
v_gene: TRBV19
abundance: NA

CDR3aa: CASSLSRRTYEQYF
d_gene: NA
v_gene: TRBV27
abundance: NA

CDR3aa: CASSTGGVNQPQHF
d_gene: NA
v_gene: TRBV5-6
abundance: NA

CDR3aa: CASSPLRGQSNTEAFF
d_gene: TRBD1
v_gene: TRBV18
abundance: NA

CDR3aa: CASSPMAPGENEKLFF
d_gene: NA
v_gene: TRBV4-2
abundance: NA

CDR3aa: CASSFDLYPGQGTEAFF
d_gene: TRBD1
v_gene: TRBV5-6
abundance: once

CDR3aa: CASSPVGAGANVLTF
d_gene: NA
v_gene: TRBV18
abundance: few

CDR3aa: CSASHVLAGVETQYF
d_gene: TRBD2
v_gene: TRBV20-1
abundance: few

CDR3aa: CATRQPYNEQFF
d_gene: NA
v_gene: TRBV5-8
abundance: NA

CDR3aa: CASRADRANTEAFF
d_gene: TRBD1
v_gene: TRBV27
abundance: NA

CDR3aa: CASSLGQGGEQYF
d_gene: TRBD1
v_gene: TRBV6-5
abundance: NA

CDR3aa: CASPRTGVEPDSNQPQHF
d_gene: NA
v_gene: TRBV9
abundance: NA

CDR3aa: CASSFGQETQYF
d_gene: NA
v_gene: TRBV12-3/TRBV12-4
abundance: NA

CDR3aa: CASSQDRRRDDYEQYF
d_gene: NA
v_gene: TRBV4-3
abundance: NA

CDR3aa: CGGGRNSGNTIYF
d_gene: NA
v_gene: TRBV2
abundance: NA

CDR3aa: CASSPPISGGSGEQYF
d_gene: TRBD2
v_gene: TRBV18
abundance: few

CDR3aa: CASSPNRGSYNEQFF
d_gene: TRBD1
v_gene: TRBV14
abundance: NA

CDR3aa: CASSRDRSKQYF
d_gene: NA
v_gene: TRBV28
abundance: NA

CDR3aa: CASSLAPLRQGGALYGYTF
d_gene: TRBD1
v_gene: TRBV11-2
abundance: NA

CDR3aa: CASSLGLRDTQYF
d_gene: NA
v_gene: TRBV5-8
abundance: NA